The 32 T cell receptor beta chains reported below all come from one sample, sequenced in a study of cytomegalovirus exposure and HLA in healthy donors. 13 Jbeta primers and 60 Vbeta primers were used for the PCR. Sequencing was performed with immunoSEQ multiplex PCR; in TCRdb, only in-frame clones are kept and a portion is missing. Of about 140,000 clones listed, over 70% are singletons. Sequencing input: PBMCs. The receptors were gathered from a male donor in good health and CMV-seronegative.

Concerning this clone itself: The sample contains more than one DNA sequence encoding this CDR3. The J gene is TRBJ2-5, the V gene TRBV6-1, with TRBD2 matching over 8 bases. The V gene's germline CDR1 is MNHNS and CDR2 SASEGT. Germline trimming cut 0 bases from V and 1 base from J; bases unmatched to any gene: 4. The CDR3 runs 16 residues. The CDR3 reads CASSEASRGGQETQYF. In nucleotides, the CDR3 is TGTGCCAGCAGTGAAGCGTCCCGGGGGGGCCAAGAGACCCAGTACTTC.

The chain joins TRBV30 to TRBJ2-2; 9 bases are shared with TRBD2. Germline V gives CDR1 GTSNPN, CDR2 SVGIG (reference sequence). The CDR3 consists of 14 residues. The J segment lost 0 bases and the V segment lost 7 bases, leaving 3 bases of the junction unmatched. The CDR3 nucleotides are TGTGCCTCGGGACTAGCTACGAACACCGGGGAGCTGTTTTTT. Its translation is CASGLATNTGELFF.

This clone was detected only a few times. The CDR3 DNA reads as TGCAGCGTTGAAGACAGGTACTACGAGCAGTACTTC. Protein product: CSVEDRYYEQYF. This rearrangement joins TRBV29-1 to TRBJ2-7; no clear D. Deletions cut 0 bases from V and 3 bases from J, with 6 bases between. Germline V gene data show CDR1 as SQVTM and CDR2 as ANQGSEA. The CDR3 sequence is 12 residues long.

CDR3 protein: CASSSRTSGGAGTDTQYF. DNA for the CDR3: TGTGCCAGCAGTTCCCGGACTAGCGGGGGGGCCGGCACAGATACGCAGTATTTT. This chain connects TRBV2 to TRBJ2-3; 15 bases map to TRBD2. Per the germline V gene, CDR1 is SNHLY and CDR2 is FYNNEI. The CDR3 is 18 amino acids. Unmatched junction bases numbered 7, after V lost 5 bases and J lost 1 base.

The chain joins TRBV18 to TRBJ1-4; 8 nucleotides agree with TRBD1. The CDR3 covers 13 residues. Trimming at V came to 6 bases and at J to 8 bases, leaving 5 bases not matched to a gene. Per germline, CDR1 KGHSH and CDR2 LQKENI. The CDR3 DNA is TGTGCCAGCTCCAGGACAGGGAAAGAAAAACTGTTTTTT. It encodes CASSRTGKEKLFF.

The V and J genes are TRBV6-5 and TRBJ1-5; D remains unclear. CDR3 length: 15 amino acids. Germline-derived CDR1 and CDR2 are MNHEY and SVGAGI. The V gene lost 5 bases and the J gene lost 1 base, with 12 bases spanning the gap. CDR3 sequence reads: CASSPTGTSNQPQHF. In DNA, the CDR3 is TGTGCCAGCAGTCCGACGGGTACCAGCAATCAGCCCCAGCATTTT.

The V call is TRBV6-5, the J call TRBJ2-7; 8 bases are shared with TRBD1. V lost 0 bases to trimming and J lost 5 bases; unmatched junction nucleotides: 3. The CDR3 consists of 14 residues. The germline CDR1 and CDR2 sequences are MNHEY and SVGAGI. CDR3 loop: CASSYSSTGDEQYF. CDR3 nucleotide sequence: TGTGCCAGCAGTTACTCCTCGACAGGGGACGAGCAGTACTTC.

A remark on this clone: A read error may produce the germline difference seen at one junction end. This chain links TRBV25-1 with TRBJ1-1; the D gene is possibly TRBD1 (6 bases). The germline gives CDR1 MGHDK, CDR2 SYGVNS. The CDR3 covers 15 residues. The CDR3 DNA is TGTCCCAGCAGTGATACCGGGACATACGATACTGAAGCTTTCTTT. Its translation: CPSSDTGTYDTEAFF.

The V and J genes are TRBV15 and TRBJ1-1; D gene unclear. Germline V gene lookup returns CDR1 LNHNV and CDR2 YYDKDF (reference sequence). The CDR3 has 16 amino acids. Trimming shortened V by 3 bases and J by 1 base, and 15 bases separated the two germline ends. The CDR3 DNA follows: TGTGCCACCAGCAGCCCCCGGGAAGACGGGAACACTGAAGCTTTCTTT. Translated: CATSSPREDGNTEAFF. Full variable domain (outside the CDR3, taken from reference TRBV15 and TRBJ1-1): DAMVIQNPRYQVTQFGKPVTLSCSQTLNHNVMYWYQQKSSQAPKLLFHYYDKDFNNEADTPDNFQSRRPNTSFCFLDIRSPGLGDTAMYLCATSSPREDGNTEAFFGQGTRLTVV.

This chain connects TRBV9 to TRBJ1-5, with 9 bases identical to TRBD1. The germline gives CDR1 SGDLS, CDR2 YYNGEE. Trimming at V came to 0 bases and at J to 4 bases, leaving 2 bases not matched to a gene. The CDR3 runs 15 residues. CDR3: CASSVDGQGNQPQHF. Here the CDR3 DNA reads TGTGCCAGCAGCGTAGACGGACAGGGGAATCAGCCCCAGCATTTT.

This clone was seen a single time. The chain has TRBV4-2 and TRBJ2-3; maybe TRBD1 (5 bases). From germline, CDR1 is LGHNA and CDR2 YNFKEQ. Deletions cut 3 bases from V and 0 bases from J, with 25 bases between. The CDR3 consists of 20 residues. CDR3 amino acids: CASSQELPVGPRASTDTQYF. The CDR3 coding sequence is TGTGCCAGCAGCCAGGAGCTCCCTGTTGGGCCCAGGGCGAGCACAGATACGCAGTATTTT.

The rearrangement joins TRBV7-2 to TRBJ1-4; D gene ambiguous. V lost 4 bases and J lost 7, with 7 bases in between. Germline assignment: CDR1 SGHTA and CDR2 FQGNSA. The CDR3 is 12 amino acids. CDR3 sequence: CASSSQFEKLFF. DNA for the CDR3: TGTGCCAGCAGCTCTCAGTTTGAAAAACTGTTTTTT. The full variable domain, rest sourced from reference TRBV7-2 and TRBJ1-4, is GAGVSQSPSNKVTEKGKDVELRCDPISGHTALYWYRQSLGQGLEFLIYFQGNSAPDKSGLPSDRFSAERTGGSVSTLTIQRTQQEDSAVYLCASSSQFEKLFFGSGTQLSVL.

V and J are TRBV19 and TRBJ1-5; 7 bases fit TRBD1. J lost 3 bases, V lost 9 bases, and 14 bases had no gene match. Looked up from germline, CDR1 is LNHDA and CDR2 is SQIVND (reference sequence). This CDR3 is 16 amino acids long. The CDR3 protein is CASQLIRDRSNQPQHF. The CDR3 region has the DNA TGTGCCAGCCAACTCATCCGGGACAGATCCAATCAGCCCCAGCATTTT. The entire variable domain, with the rest obtained from reference TRBV19 and TRBJ1-5, is as follows: DGGITQSPKYLFRKEGQNVTLSCEQNLNHDAMYWYRQDPGQGLRLIYYSQIVNDFQKGDIAEGYSVSREKKESFPLTVTSAQKNPTAFYLCASQLIRDRSNQPQHFGDGTRLSIL.

The rearrangement uses TRBV28 and TRBJ2-6; 8 nucleotides align to TRBD1. Trimming removed 7 bases from V and 0 bases from J; junction bases left unmatched: 8. Germline loops: CDR1 MDHEN, CDR2 SYDVKM. The CDR3 is made up of 17 amino acids. CDR3 in amino acids: CASKLTGDPSGANVLTF. The CDR3 DNA reads as TGTGCCAGCAAACTGACAGGGGACCCCTCTGGGGCCAACGTCCTGACTTTC.

V usage is TRBV6-5 and J usage is TRBJ2-7; D unresolved. Germline CDR1 reads MNHEY; CDR2 reads SVGAGI. Deletions cut 2 bases from V and 0 bases from J, with 8 bases between. The CDR3 loop spans 14 amino acids. This chain's CDR3 is CASSYRLNSYEQYF. CDR3 in DNA: TGTGCCAGCAGTTACAGACTGAACTCCTACGAGCAGTACTTC.

The V and J genes are TRBV9 and TRBJ2-1; TRBD2 matches at 13 bases. Unmatched junction bases numbered 18, after V lost 2 bases and J lost 4 bases. Germline-derived CDR1 and CDR2 are SGDLS and YYNGEE. The CDR3 runs to 21 residues. For the CDR3, the DNA is TGTGCCAGCAGCGTTTCCGAGGGACTAGCGGGATCGGGCTCGATTTACAATGAGCAGTTCTTC. Translated: CASSVSEGLAGSGSIYNEQFF.

This clone was detected a few times. This sequence joins TRBV27 and TRBJ1-6; 10 nucleotides agree with TRBD1. This CDR3 region has 16 residues. Germline CDR1 MNHEY, CDR2 SMNVEV (reference sequence). V lost 5 bases and J lost 4; bases outside the gene matches: 5. The CDR3 sequence is CASSLGGQGYNSPLHF. CDR3 coding DNA: TGTGCCAGCAGTCTCGGGGGACAGGGGTATAATTCACCCCTCCACTTT.

The rearrangement uses TRBV6-4 and TRBJ2-1; 11 bases match TRBD1. This CDR3 has 15 residues. Trimming at V came to 5 bases and at J to 6 bases, leaving 6 bases not matched to a gene. Germline lookup yields CDR1 MRHNA and CDR2 SNTAGT. The CDR3 region has the DNA TGTGCCAGCAGTCCGAAGGGGACAGGGGGCAATGAGCAGTTCTTC. Protein product: CASSPKGTGGNEQFF.

The V gene is TRBV19, the J gene TRBJ1-1, with TRBD1 matching over 7 bases. This CDR3 has 18 residues. Trimming removed 9 bases from V and 5 bases from J; junction bases left unmatched: 24. Germline V gene sequence: CDR1 LNHDA, CDR2 SQIVND (reference sequence). In DNA, the CDR3 is TGTGCCAGCGATCCCACCGCGGGGACAGACTTCTACTGGACTGAAGCTTTCTTT. The encoded protein is CASDPTAGTDFYWTEAFF.

V usage is TRBV11-2 and J usage is TRBJ1-1, with D unclear. Germline V gene data show CDR1 as SGHAT and CDR2 as FQNNGV. The germline V and J ends were trimmed by 8 bases and 0 bases, with 10 bases remaining between them. The CDR3 contains 13 residues. In DNA, the CDR3 is TGTGCCAGCGTAATGAGTATGAACACTGAAGCTTTCTTT. Protein product: CASVMSMNTEAFF.

The genes are TRBV5-1 and TRBJ1-1; no definite D call. CDR3 length equals 15 residues. The germline V and J ends were trimmed by 0 bases and 6 bases, with 15 bases remaining between them. Germline CDR1 reads SGHRS; CDR2 reads YFSETQ. CDR3 DNA sequence: TGCGCCAGCAGCTTGGATGGAGGTTGGGCCCCTGAAGCTTTCTTT. Translating it yields CASSLDGGWAPEAFF.

The chain has TRBV10-2 and TRBJ1-2, with D uncertain. The CDR3 has 14 residues. Germline V lookup: CDR1 WSHSY, CDR2 SAAADI. The V gene lost 1 base and the J gene lost 3 bases, with 9 bases spanning the gap. Written as DNA, the CDR3 is TGCGCCAGCAGTGAGTTGGCGGGGTACTATGGCTACACCTTC. Protein: CASSELAGYYGYTF.

In this sample, this clone turned up many times. The rearrangement links TRBV6-6 to TRBJ2-7; D is unclear. CDR1 is MNHNY and CDR2 is SVGAGI in the germline V gene (reference sequence). The CDR3 length is 12 residues. The V and J ends lost 6 bases and 0 bases respectively, with 6 bases between them. The CDR3 loop is CASSRASYEQYF. The DNA of the CDR3 is TGTGCCAGCAGCCGAGCCTCCTACGAGCAGTACTTC.

Remarks on this clone: One junction end disagrees with the germline gene, perhaps due to a read error. V is TRBV5-5 and J is TRBJ2-7; 7 nucleotides match TRBD1. Germline lookup yields CDR1 SGHKS and CDR2 YYEKEE (reference sequence). The CDR3 runs to 14 residues. CDR3 nucleotides: TGTGCCAGCAGTTTGGGGGACAGCTCCTACGAGCAGTACTTC. Its translation is CASSLGDSSYEQYF.

J is TRBJ1-1 and V is TRBV4-1; 7 positions match TRBD1. V shed 3 bases and J 4 bases; nucleotides not matched to a gene: 11. The CDR3 loop spans 16 amino acids. Germline V gives CDR1 MGHRA, CDR2 YSYEKL. The CDR3 DNA sequence: TGCGCCAGCAGCCAGGGGACAGTGGACTGGGGCACTGAAGCTTTCTTT. Protein sequence: CASSQGTVDWGTEAFF.

The V call is TRBV2, the J call TRBJ2-5, with 15 bases identical to TRBD2. CDR3 length equals 15 residues. The germline V gene has CDR1 SNHLY and CDR2 FYNNEI. The J segment lost 10 bases and the V segment lost 6 bases, leaving 9 bases of the junction unmatched. CDR3 nucleotide sequence: TGTGCCAGCAGCGACCTCCGGGGACTAGCGGGGGGCCAGTACTTC. It is translated as CASSDLRGLAGGQYF.

The CDR3 nucleotides are TGTGCCAGCAGCCCCGGACAGGATTGGAACACTGAAGCTTTCTTT. This encodes CASSPGQDWNTEAFF. V is TRBV11-3 and J is TRBJ1-1; TRBD1 matches 7 bases. The junction had 7 bases not matched to a gene; V was cut back by 5 bases and J by 1 base. Germline CDR1 reads SGHNT; CDR2 reads YENEEA. The CDR3 sequence is 15 residues long. The full variable domain, completed using reference TRBV11-3 and TRBJ1-1, is EAGVVQSPRYKIIEKKQPVAFWCNPISGHNTLYWYLQNLGQGPELLIRYENEEAVDDSQLPKDRFSAERLKGVDSTLKIQPAELGDSAVYLCASSPGQDWNTEAFFGQGTRLTVV.

This clone was recorded a few times. The genes are TRBV30 and TRBJ1-1, with a tentative D call TRBD1 (6 bases). Trimming left V 0 bases short and J 7 bases short, with 12 bases between. The CDR3 consists of 13 residues. The V gene's germline CDR1 is GTSNPN and CDR2 SVGIG (reference sequence). The CDR3 nucleotides are TGTGCCTGGAGTGTACTAACAGGGAGTGAAGCTTTCTTT. It encodes CAWSVLTGSEAFF.

This clone was seen once. The chain recombines TRBV6-1 with TRBJ2-3; TRBD1 matches 8 bases. The CDR3 loop spans 18 amino acids. The V segment lost 3 bases and the J segment 2 bases; nucleotides outside the gene matches: 13. Germline-derived CDR1 and CDR2 are MNHNS and SASEGT. The CDR3 protein is CASSEGQEPLLITDTQYF. CDR3 coding DNA: TGTGCCAGCAGTGAGGGACAGGAGCCCCTACTCATCACAGATACGCAGTATTTT.

This rearrangement joins TRBV7-9 to TRBJ2-2; possible D gene TRBD2, 6 bases. V gave up 2 bases and J gave up 5 bases, with 6 bases separating them. The CDR3 runs to 13 residues. Germline loops: CDR1 SEHNR, CDR2 FQNEAQ (reference sequence). The CDR3 coding sequence is TGTGCCAGCAGCTTACGGGAGACCGGGGAGCTGTTTTTT. It is translated as CASSLRETGELFF. The full variable domain, in which reference TRBV7-9 and TRBJ2-2 provide the parts outside the CDR3, is DTGVSQNPRHKITKRGQNVTFRCDPISEHNRLYWYRQTLGQGPEFLTYFQNEAQLEKSRLLSDRFSAERPKGSFSTLEIQRTEQGDSAMYLCASSLRETGELFFGEGSRLTVL.

The chain employs TRBV29-1 and TRBJ2-2; weak D call: TRBD2 (5 bases). The CDR3 covers 12 residues. V was pared by 5 bases and J by 4 bases, with 8 bases between. Germline lookup yields CDR1 SQVTM and CDR2 ANQGSEA. The CDR3 coding sequence is TGCAGCGTTACTAGTCCCACCGGGGAGCTGTTTTTT. This translates into CSVTSPTGELFF.

The genes are TRBV13 and TRBJ2-7; 7 bases line up with TRBD1. The ends lost 6 bases at V and 5 bases at J; junction bases unmatched: 7. The CDR3 sequence is 13 residues long. Germline V CDR1 and CDR2: PRHDT, FYEKMQ (reference sequence). CDR3 amino acids: CASSSTGDHEQYF. As DNA, the CDR3 is TGTGCCAGCAGTTCTACAGGGGACCACGAGCAGTACTTC.